Below are 6 T cell receptor beta chains sequenced from a single sample in a study of technical replicates of blood from a few donors. Produced via immunoSEQ multiplex PCR; TCRdb's table is partial and in-frame only. Of more than 75,000 clones listed, 93% are singletons. Sequencing was performed on T cells isolated from PBMCs. The receptor set was obtained from a human donor in good health.

The V gene is TRBV7-9, the J gene TRBJ2-7; D might be TRBD2 (7 bases). Trimming took 6 bases from V and 1 from J, leaving 13 bases between them. Germline loops: CDR1 SEHNR, CDR2 FQNEAQ (reference sequence). The CDR3 has 14 amino acids. The CDR3: CASRGGGNSYEQYF. As DNA, the CDR3 is TGTGCCAGCAGAGGGGGGGGGAATTCCTACGAGCAGTACTTC.

The chain carries TRBV28 and TRBJ1-2; D possibly corresponds to TRBD1 (5 bases). Trimming took 7 bases from V and 4 from J, leaving 13 bases between them. The CDR3 has 13 residues. Germline CDR1 and CDR2: MDHEN and SYDVKM. CDR3 protein: CASKTQGTYGYTF. The CDR3 nucleotides read TGTGCCAGCAAAACCCAGGGTACCTATGGCTACACCTTC.

V gene TRBV5-1 combines with J gene TRBJ2-1; 13 bases fit TRBD2. This CDR3 spans 16 amino acids. J gave up 9 bases and V 2 bases, and 8 bases lay outside the gene matches. Germline V lookup: CDR1 SGHRS, CDR2 YFSETQ. This CDR3 reads CASSFSGTSGASEQFF. CDR3 nucleotide sequence: TGCGCCAGCAGCTTTTCCGGGACTAGCGGGGCTAGTGAGCAGTTCTTC.

CDR3 amino acids: CASSVGSGGSNEQYF. The CDR3 nucleotides read TGTGCCAGCAGCGTAGGCTCGGGGGGCTCTAACGAGCAGTACTTC. The rearrangement uses TRBV9 and TRBJ2-7; perhaps TRBD2 as D (7 bases). The CDR3 consists of 15 residues. Trimming removed 0 bases at V and 5 bases at J, with 15 bases between. Per the germline V gene, CDR1 is SGDLS and CDR2 is YYNGEE.

The V gene is TRBV10-2, the J gene TRBJ2-1; tentatively, D is TRBD2 (5 bases). The CDR3 length is 10 residues. CDR1 and CDR2 (germline): WSHSY, SAAADI. Trimming cost V 6 bases and J 9 bases, with 6 bases left between them. The CDR3 bases are TGCGCCAGCAGCGCGGGTGAGCAGTTCTTC. It translates to CASSAGEQFF.

This clone was counted a single time. This chain links TRBV21-1 with TRBJ1-5. TRBV21-1 is deemed a pseudogene. The CDR3 covers 15 residues. CDR3 in amino acids: CASSSIDGGGGPQHF. The CDR3, as DNA: TGTGCCAGCAGCTCCATCGACGGAGGGGGGGGGCCCCAGCATTTT.